The rows below give T cell receptor beta chains drawn from one sample of a study of T cell responses to AZD1222 COVID-19 vaccine. The repertoire was sequenced with immunoSEQ multiplex PCR; TCRdb's copy has only in-frame clones and lacks some. The sample records 75,000 to 90,000 clones, 70% to 80% being singletons. The sequencing here drew on peripheral blood, taken on day 0 of AZD1222 vaccination. The receptors here all came from an adult in good health. The CDR3 runs from the conserved cysteine through the conserved F or W. Each record gives: J gene, clone size, V gene, D gene, CDR3 DNA, CDR3 protein. The D gene is left open where the match is weak. The size of a clone is reported for some rows only, either as once, few or many, or as a class for expanded clones.

TRBJ1-5,NA,TRBV6-1,NA,TGTGCCAGCAGTGAAGCTGGGGAGTTCAATCAGCCCCAGCATTTT,CASSEAGEFNQPQHF
TRBJ2-6,once,TRBV6-5,NA,TGTGCCAGCAGTTACTCTGGGGTGGGGGCCAACGTCCTGACTTTC,CASSYSGVGANVLTF
TRBJ1-1,NA,TRBV6-5,TRBD1,TGTGCCAGCAGTTACGGAGGGGGCGCGAACACTGAAGCTTTCTTT,CASSYGGGANTEAFF
TRBJ2-6,NA,TRBV25-1,NA,TGTGCCAGCAGTCTCCCCGGGAGCTCTGGGGCCAACGTCCTGACTTTC,CASSLPGSSGANVLTF
TRBJ1-6,NA,TRBV2,TRBD1,TGTGCCAGCCCAGAGGGACAGGCAAATAATTCACCCCTCCACTTT,CASPEGQANNSPLHF
TRBJ2-3,NA,TRBV19,TRBD2,TGTGCCAGTACCCGGGGAGGGGCAGATACGCAGTATTTT,CASTRGGADTQYF
TRBJ2-1,NA,TRBV14,TRBD2,TGTGCCAGCAGCCAAGAGAAGGCGGGAGGTAGCCACAATGAGCAGTTCTTC,CASSQEKAGGSHNEQFF
TRBJ2-3,NA,TRBV28,NA,TGTGCCAGCAGTTTATTGGGGACTTCCACAGATACGCAGTATTTT,CASSLLGTSTDTQYF
TRBJ2-3,NA,TRBV5-8,TRBD2,TGTGCCAGCATCGCCGGGACTAGCGGCACAGATACGCAGTATTTT,CASIAGTSGTDTQYF
TRBJ2-5,NA,TRBV30,NA,TGTGCCTGTAACCGGGCCACAATAGAGACCCAGTACTTC,CACNRATIETQYF
TRBJ2-4,NA,TRBV19,TRBD1,TGTGCCAGTAGTACAGACAGGGCTGGCAAAAACATTCAGTACTTC,CASSTDRAGKNIQYF
TRBJ2-5,NA,TRBV2,NA,TGTGCCAGCAGTGGACAGGTAGCCCAGTACTTC,CASSGQVAQYF
TRBJ2-1,NA,TRBV2,NA,TGTGCCAGCAGTGATGAGCAGTTCTTC,CASSDEQFF
TRBJ2-7,NA,TRBV14,TRBD2,TGTGCCAGCAGTATAGCGGGCCGCGGGACCTACGAGCAGTACTTC,CASSIAGRGTYEQYF
TRBJ2-7,NA,TRBV6-6,NA,TGTGCCAGCAGTTACTCGGCGGCAGGGGTGGGCGAGCAGTACTTC,CASSYSAAGVGEQYF
TRBJ2-1,few,TRBV7-6,NA,TGTGCCAGCAGCTTAGCTAGCGGTTTGAACTCCTACAATGAGCAGTTCTTC,CASSLASGLNSYNEQFF
TRBJ1-2,NA,TRBV12-3/TRBV12-4,NA,TGTGCCAGTAGTAGGGCTAACTATGGCTACACCTTC,CASSRANYGYTF
TRBJ1-1,NA,TRBV7-9,NA,TGTGCCAGCAGCTTAACCTCCCTTGCCGCTTTCTTT,CASSLTSLAAFF
TRBJ2-3,NA,TRBV5-5,TRBD2,TGTGCCAGCAGCTCCTACGGGGAGGGGACAGATACGCAGTATTTT,CASSSYGEGTDTQYF
TRBJ1-1,NA,TRBV7-8,NA,TGTGCCAGCAGCTTAGATCCGGGATGGACTGAAGCTTTCTTT,CASSLDPGWTEAFF
TRBJ2-7,once,TRBV29-1,NA,TGCAGCGTGTCTGCGGGGAGGTCCTACGAGCAGTACTTC,CSVSAGRSYEQYF
TRBJ1-5,many,TRBV28,NA,TGTGCCAGCAGTTCCATGGACAATCAGCCCCAGCATTTT,CASSSMDNQPQHF
TRBJ2-1,NA,TRBV6-2/TRBV6-3,TRBD2,TGTGCCAGCAGTTACTCTGGGACTAGTTACAATGAGCAGTTCTTC,CASSYSGTSYNEQFF
TRBJ2-1,NA,TRBV5-1,TRBD2,TGCGCCAGCAGCACGCTGACTAGCGGGTACAATGAGCAGTTCTTC,CASSTLTSGYNEQFF
TRBJ1-1,NA,TRBV6-2/TRBV6-3,NA,TGTGCCAGCAGTAGGGGGGGTACTGAAGCTTTCTTT,CASSRGGTEAFF
TRBJ2-2,NA,TRBV6-2/TRBV6-3,NA,TGTGCCAGCAGTCGCCCCGATAAGGCGATCCGAACGGCCGGGGAGCTGTTTTTT,CASSRPDKAIRTAGELFF
TRBJ1-5,NA,TRBV30,NA,TGTGCCTGGAGTGTACAAGGCGATCAGCCCCAGCATTTT,CAWSVQGDQPQHF
TRBJ2-5,few,TRBV28,TRBD1,TGTGCCAGCAGACTCACAGGGGGGAGAGAGACCCAGTACTTC,CASRLTGGRETQYF
TRBJ2-1,few,TRBV19,NA,TGTGCCAGTAGTCCTAGGGGTCTAGCGATCAGACTGGGAGATGAGCAGTTCTTC,CASSPRGLAIRLGDEQFF
TRBJ1-2,NA,TRBV7-2,TRBD1,TGTGCCAGCAGCCCAGGGACAGGGTTTGGCTACACCTTC,CASSPGTGFGYTF
TRBJ2-7,few,TRBV19,NA,TGTGCCAGTAGTGTGGGGCCACTAGAAGGGAACGAGCAGTACTTC,CASSVGPLEGNEQYF
TRBJ2-3,once,TRBV7-8,NA,TGTGCCAGCAGCTTAGCGTCTGGGGGATTAAGCACAGATACGCAGTATTTT,CASSLASGGLSTDTQYF
TRBJ2-2,NA,TRBV2,NA,TGTGCCAGCATTGGGGGGCGGACAACCGGGGAGCTGTTTTTT,CASIGGRTTGELFF
TRBJ2-5,NA,TRBV30,NA,TGTGCCTGGAGTGGGACAGTAGAGACCCAGTACTTC,CAWSGTVETQYF
TRBJ1-6,NA,TRBV5-4,NA,TGTGCCAGCAGCTCGACCTTCAGATCGGATTCACCCCTCCACTTT,CASSSTFRSDSPLHF
TRBJ2-3,NA,TRBV7-2,NA,TGTGCCAGCAGCTTCGGACCAAACACAGATACGCAGTATTTT,CASSFGPNTDTQYF